Included here is one T cell receptor (beta chain) sequence, with context. As yet, its antigen is unknown. CDR3 length equals 13 residues. V was trimmed by 4 bases and J by 3 bases, leaving 11 bases between them. Germline assignment: CDR1 SGDLS and CDR2 YYNGEE. The data originate from a study of cytomegalovirus exposure and HLA in healthy donors. Researchers ran the PCR with 60 Vbeta and 13 Jbeta primers. The repertoire was sequenced with immunoSEQ multiplex PCR; TCRdb's copy has only in-frame clones and lacks some. The sample yields 150,000 or so clones, 72% seen once. Findings of the study overall: Rarity characterized most TCR sequences, yet some public TCRs appeared in many donors.

The receptor was isolated from a human donor in good health. The rearrangement joins TRBV9 to TRBJ2-7, with D possibly TRBD1 on 6 matching bases. Sequencing used PBMCs. This chain's CDR3 is CASSPTGFYEQYF. Written as DNA, the CDR3 is TGTGCCAGCAGCCCAACAGGGTTCTACGAGCAGTACTTC.